The 14 T cell receptor beta chains below were found in one sample sequenced in a study of blood T cell repertoires in COVID-19. The assay was immunoSEQ multiplex PCR, and TCRdb's table has in-frame clones only and misses some. The sample gives about 89,000 clones, roughly 80% of which show up once; approximately 51% is in the top ten. The sample consisted of peripheral blood. These receptor sequences come from a human donor in a cohort sampled during active COVID-19.

The V gene is TRBV6-2 or TRBV6-3, the J gene TRBJ1-2, with a tentative D call TRBD1 (5 bases). Trimming took 2 bases from V and 8 from J, leaving 15 bases between them. The germline V gene has CDR1 MNHEY and CDR2 SVGEGT. The CDR3 has 14 residues. Here the CDR3 DNA reads TGTGCCAGCAGTTACCCGGGACTAGGGTTCGGCTACACCTTC. Encoded protein: CASSYPGLGFGYTF.

The V call is TRBV11-2, the J call TRBJ2-1; D is perhaps TRBD2 (6 bases). The CDR3 is made up of 16 amino acids. CDR1 is SGHAT, CDR2 FQNNGV, per germline. The V gene lost 2 bases and the J gene lost 0 bases, with 11 bases spanning the gap. CDR3 DNA sequence: TGTGCCAGCAGCTTAAGGCTAGCGAGCTCCTACAATGAGCAGTTCTTC. Residues: CASSLRLASSYNEQFF.

The chain carries TRBV19 and TRBJ2-5, with TRBD2 matching 7 bases. Germline assignment: CDR1 LNHDA and CDR2 SQIVND (reference sequence). The J segment lost 3 bases and the V segment lost 5 bases, leaving 3 bases of the junction unmatched. The CDR3 runs to 13 residues. CDR3 amino acids: CASSVGTKETQYF. The CDR3 DNA is TGTGCCAGTAGTGTAGGGACTAAAGAGACCCAGTACTTC.

The sample holds one count of this clone. The V call is TRBV2, the J call TRBJ1-6; TRBD1 agrees at 7 bases. CDR3 length: 15 residues. V was clipped by 6 bases and J by 4 bases; unmatched bases: 6. Germline V gene data show CDR1 as SNHLY and CDR2 as FYNNEI. This CDR3 is CASRPPGQYNSPLHF. The CDR3, as DNA: TGTGCCAGCAGACCCCCGGGACAGTATAATTCACCCCTCCACTTT.

The rearrangement uses TRBV2 and TRBJ2-1, with 11 bases fitting TRBD1. The ends lost 6 bases at V and 7 bases at J; junction bases unmatched: 5. There are 14 residues in the CDR3. The germline gives CDR1 SNHLY, CDR2 FYNNEI. CDR3 loop: CASRGQGGWNEQFF. The DNA of the CDR3 is TGTGCCAGCAGGGGACAGGGGGGGTGGAATGAGCAGTTCTTC.

The rearrangement links TRBV5-4 to TRBJ1-1, with a tentative D call TRBD1 (5 bases). The CDR3 is made up of 15 amino acids. The germline CDR1 and CDR2 sequences are SGHNT and YYREEE (reference sequence). Trimming took 0 bases from V and 3 from J, leaving 12 bases between them. The CDR3 sequence is CASSLGWGEDTEAFF. In DNA, the CDR3 is TGTGCCAGCAGCTTGGGGTGGGGGGAGGACACTGAAGCTTTCTTT.

The chain couples TRBV27 to TRBJ2-7; unclear D gene. V was trimmed by 5 bases and J by 2 bases, leaving 16 bases between them. The germline V gene has CDR1 MNHEY and CDR2 SMNVEV (reference sequence). CDR3 length equals 15 residues. For the CDR3, the DNA is TGTGCCAGCAGTCCGCTCCCGTGGCAAGCCTACGAGCAGTACTTC. Translating it yields CASSPLPWQAYEQYF.

The chain combines TRBV9 with TRBJ2-3; 9 bases align to TRBD2. The CDR3 totals 18 residues. The junction had 14 bases not matched to a gene; V was cut back by 4 bases and J by 2 bases. The germline V gene encodes CDR1 SGDLS and CDR2 YYNGEE. In DNA, the CDR3 is TGTGCCAGCAGCTTCCTGCCCCTAGCGGGAAAACCCACAGATACGCAGTATTTT. Translated, it gives CASSFLPLAGKPTDTQYF.

The chain combines TRBV6-5 with TRBJ2-3, with 8 bases lining up with TRBD1. The germline CDR1 and CDR2 sequences are MNHEY and SVGAGI. This CDR3 region has 14 residues. V lost 6 bases, J lost 1 base, and 3 bases stayed unmatched. CDR3 protein: CASRKTGGTDTQYF. Written as DNA, the CDR3 is TGTGCCAGCAGAAAGACAGGGGGCACAGATACGCAGTATTTT.

This chain links TRBV6-5 with TRBJ1-1; a possible D gene is TRBD1 (6 bases). Trimming took off 7 bases at V and 1 base at J, with 16 bases between the two ends. The CDR3 is 15 amino acids. Germline loops: CDR1 MNHEY, CDR2 SVGAGI. Here the CDR3 DNA reads TGTGCCAGCACCAACAGGGAAATAGCGAACACTGAAGCTTTCTTT. Protein: CASTNREIANTEAFF.

This chain joins TRBV5-1 and TRBJ2-3; possibly TRBD2 for D (5 bases). The CDR3 spans 12 residues. Per germline, CDR1 SGHRS and CDR2 YFSETQ. V lost 1 base and J lost 9, with 9 bases in between. The CDR3 region is CASSLPSWTQYF. CDR3 sequence (DNA): TGCGCCAGCAGCTTGCCTAGCTGGACGCAGTATTTT.

The chain combines TRBV10-1 with TRBJ1-5; no clear D. The CDR3 has 14 residues. Trimming removed 8 bases at V and 5 bases at J, with 16 bases between. Germline assignment: CDR1 WNHNN and CDR2 SYGVQD (reference sequence). The CDR3 sequence is CASLRGGSDQPQHF. CDR3 in DNA: TGCGCCAGCCTCCGGGGAGGGTCGGATCAGCCCCAGCATTTT.

This chain connects TRBV11-1 to TRBJ2-7; D possibly corresponds to TRBD2 (5 bases). This CDR3 has 14 residues. V dropped 5 bases and J dropped 0 bases, with 11 bases sitting between them. Germline CDR1 and CDR2: SGHAT and FQDESV (reference sequence). The CDR3 nucleotides read TGTGCCAGCAGCCCGGACTGGAGCTCCTACGAGCAGTACTTC. Residues: CASSPDWSSYEQYF. Complete variable domain (other parts from reference TRBV11-1 and TRBJ2-7): EAEVAQSPRYKITEKSQAVAFWCDPISGHATLYWYRQILGQGPELLVQFQDESVVDDSQLPKDRFSAERLKGVDSTLKIQPAELGDSAMYLCASSPDWSSYEQYFGPGTRLTVT.

The chain uses TRBV19 and TRBJ2-1; 9 positions agree with TRBD2. V lost 3 bases to trimming and J lost 7 bases; unmatched junction nucleotides: 7. CDR1 LNHDA and CDR2 SQIVND come from the germline V gene (reference sequence). The CDR3 consists of 15 residues. CDR3 in DNA: TGTGCCAGTAGTATCTATAGCGGGAGAGGAAATGAGCAGTTCTTC. Amino acids: CASSIYSGRGNEQFF.